Reported below is one TCR beta chain. The source of the sample is a study of shared clonotypes between healthy human individuals. Study context: The plates for each donor numbered three CD4 naive, three CD4 memory, two CD8 naive and one CD8 memory.

From CD4+ cells came CD45RA+ naive and CD45RA-negative memory subsets. The protocol was immunoSEQ multiplex PCR, while the TCRdb copy is restricted to in-frame clones and leaves out a portion. The repertoire holds more than 2,000,000 clones, with approximately 93% as singletons. Sequencing was done on a sample of naive CD4+ T cells from PBMCs. Indicated subset: CD45RA+ positively selected. The source is a man in his late teens or twenties in good health. Some clones in this sample may be carry-over from other donors' samples.

The CDR3 region is CASSLYGVRQASGRTGELFF. The CDR3 bases are TGTGCCAGCAGTTTATACGGGGTGCGGCAGGCTAGCGGAAGGACCGGGGAGCTGTTTTTT. The V and J genes are TRBV28 and TRBJ2-2, with 7 bases fitting TRBD2. CDR1 and CDR2 (germline): MDHEN, SYDVKM. This CDR3 contains 20 residues. The V and J ends lost 1 base and 5 bases, in that order; junction bases with no gene match: 19.